Sequencing of this T cell receptor beta chain was carried out in a study of T cell repertoires in cytomegalovirus infection. MiXCR, applied by TCRdb to the reads, yields one record per CDR3 protein. Among some 300,000 distinct CDR3 sequences listed, approximately 15% were seen once. Trimming cost V 3 bases and J 5 bases; bases outside gene matches: 1. Per germline, CDR1 SGHTA and CDR2 FQGTGA. The CDR3 has 15 residues. This clonotype appeared many times. The TCR comes from a human donor in good health (CMV status not recorded). Some clones in this sample may be carry-over from other donors' samples. The chain combines TRBV7-3 with TRBJ2-1, with 13 bases that match TRBD2. The sequenced sample was PBMCs. CDR3 in amino acids: CASSFGLAGDNEQFF. CDR3 nucleotide sequence: TGTGCCAGCAGCTTCGGACTAGCGGGAGACAATGAGCAGTTCTTC.